The 32 T cell receptor beta chains given below trace back to one sample, sequenced in a study of T cells in Graves' hyperthyroidism and ophthalmopathy. Authors of the study amplified TCR beta CDR3 regions from RNA transcripts. HTBI primers were the set used in a first-round RT-PCR of the TCR CDR3. TCRdb processed the multiplex PCR reads anew with MiXCR; each CDR3 protein has one entry. This table holds about 290,000 distinct CDR3 sequences, about 15% found once. Source material: blood. The receptors derive from a man between 25 and 39 years old with Graves' hyperthyroidism.

Ten or more counts support this clonotype. The chain has TRBV28 and TRBJ2-5; D is possibly TRBD1 (6 bases). The CDR3 sequence is 15 residues long. The germline gives CDR1 MDHEN, CDR2 SYDVKM. Deletions cut 6 bases from V and 1 base from J, with 15 bases between. As DNA, the CDR3 is TGTGCCAGCAGGCCAACGGGACATAGCCAAGAGACCCAGTACTTC. Amino acid sequence: CASRPTGHSQETQYF.

The rearrangement links TRBV12-3 or TRBV12-4 to TRBJ2-3, with a weak D call TRBD1 (5 bases). This CDR3 contains 16 residues. V was clipped by 7 bases and J by 0 bases, with 17 bases between them. Here the CDR3 reads CASTLGATSSTDTQYF. CDR3 nucleotide sequence: TGTGCCAGCACCCTAGGGGCTACGTCTAGCACAGATACGCAGTATTTT.

This clonotype was seen a few times. The junction does not match germline at one end; this may be a read error. This sequence joins TRBV30 and TRBJ1-1; D is ambiguous. The CDR3 loop spans 12 amino acids. The germline V gene encodes CDR1 GTSNPN and CDR2 SVGIG (reference sequence). CDR3 in amino acids: CACARLNAEAFF. The CDR3 nucleotides read TGTGCCTGTGCCCGTCTGAACGCTGAAGCTTTCTTT. The whole variable domain, filled in from reference TRBV30 and TRBJ1-1, reads SQTIHQWPATLVQPVGSPLSLECTVEGTSNPNLYWYRQAAGRGLQLLFYSVGIGQISSEVPQNLSASRPQDRQFILSSKKLLLSDSGFYLCACARLNAEAFFGQGTRLTVV.

The V and J genes are TRBV6-2 or TRBV6-3 and TRBJ1-1; D gene uncertain. The germline V gene encodes CDR1 MNHEY and CDR2 SVGEGT. V was shortened by 5 bases and J by 0 bases, with 4 bases between the two germline ends. The CDR3 sequence is 12 residues long. CDR3 coding DNA: TGTGCCAGCAGTCAAATGAACACTGAAGCTTTCTTT. Protein sequence: CASSQMNTEAFF.

Concerning this clonotype itself: A much larger clone lies a single base off, so this may be a read error. V is TRBV9 and J is TRBJ2-7; perhaps TRBD1 as D (6 bases). This CDR3 comprises 15 residues. The V and J ends lost 4 bases and 2 bases respectively, with 16 bases between them. Germline assignment: CDR1 SGDLS and CDR2 YYNGEE. The CDR3 spells CASSPGVIGAYEQYF. The CDR3 DNA sequence: TGTGCCAGCAGCCCAGGGGTGATAGGGGCCTACGAGCAGTACTTC.

This clonotype was picked up one time. The V call is TRBV2, the J call TRBJ1-4; D is uncertain. V gave up 8 bases and J gave up 2 bases, with 15 bases separating them. Germline values: CDR1 SNHLY, CDR2 FYNNEI. This CDR3 spans 15 amino acids. The CDR3 DNA sequence: TGTGCCAGCCTAGGTTACAGTGCGACTAATGAAAAACTGTTTTTT. Protein product: CASLGYSATNEKLFF.

This clonotype occurred many times. The CDR3 coding sequence is TGTGCCACCAGTGGTTCCTCCCGACTAGCAGGTTGGAGCACAGATACGCAGTATTTT. As protein: CATSGSSRLAGWSTDTQYF. This rearrangement joins TRBV24-1 to TRBJ2-3, with 7 positions matching TRBD2. The V and J ends lost 5 bases and 0 bases, in that order; junction bases with no gene match: 16. The CDR3 runs to 19 residues. The germline V gene has CDR1 KGHDR and CDR2 SFDVKD.

The genes are TRBV7-3 and TRBJ2-2; 9 nucleotides agree with TRBD2. Unmatched junction bases numbered 10, after V lost 5 bases and J lost 6 bases. The CDR3 runs 16 residues. Germline loops: CDR1 SGHTA, CDR2 FQGTGA. The CDR3 loop is CASSPVLAGGAGELFF. CDR3 nucleotide sequence: TGTGCCAGCAGCCCTGTACTAGCGGGCGGGGCCGGGGAGCTGTTTTTT.

This rearrangement joins TRBV5-1 to TRBJ1-6, with D perhaps TRBD1 (6 bases). This CDR3 region has 14 residues. Germline-derived CDR1 and CDR2 are SGHRS and YFSETQ. Between the trimmed V and J ends, which lost 1 base and 9 bases, there was a span of 11 bases. CDR3 DNA: TGCGCCAGCAGCTTGAACAGGGATGGTTCACCCCTCCACTTT. This translates into CASSLNRDGSPLHF.

This clonotype was seen ten or more times. This chain links TRBV2 with TRBJ1-2; 7 bases fit TRBD1. The CDR3 is made up of 13 amino acids. With V trimmed by 7 bases and J by 4 bases, 6 bases remained unmatched. Germline lookup yields CDR1 SNHLY and CDR2 FYNNEI. The CDR3 region is CASIPGDSYGYTF. The CDR3 DNA reads as TGTGCCAGCATACCAGGGGACAGCTATGGCTACACCTTC.

This clonotype was counted a few times. This sequence may be a read error, since a much larger clone differs from it by one base. The rearrangement uses TRBV13 and TRBJ2-7; D tentatively reads TRBD1 or TRBD2 (5 bases each). Trimming shortened V by 6 bases and J by 3 bases, and 15 bases separated the two germline ends. The CDR3 is 14 amino acids. Germline lookup yields CDR1 PRHDT and CDR2 FYEKMQ (reference sequence). The CDR3 here is CASSLVRGHYEQYF. The CDR3 region has the DNA TGTGCCAGCAGTTTGGTTCGGGGCCACTACGAGCAGTACTTC. Based on the CDR3 plus reference TRBV13 and TRBJ2-7, the full variable domain is AAGVIQSPRHLIKEKRETATLKCYPIPRHDTVYWYQQGPGQDPQFLISFYEKMQSDKGSIPDRFSAQQFSDYHSELNMSSLELGDSALYFCASSLVRGHYEQYFGPGTRLTVT.

The rearrangement joins TRBV27 to TRBJ1-5, with D uncertain. The germline gives CDR1 MNHEY, CDR2 SMNVEV (reference sequence). Trimming cost V 6 bases and J 3 bases, with 6 bases left between them. The CDR3 contains 12 residues. The CDR3, as DNA: TGTGCCAGCAGGGGGTTCAATCAGCCCCAGCATTTT. It yields the protein CASRGFNQPQHF.

The rearrangement uses TRBV28 and TRBJ2-2, with D unclear. The germline V gene encodes CDR1 MDHEN and CDR2 SYDVKM. The V end lost 3 bases, the J end lost 0 bases, and 11 bases lay between the germline ends. The CDR3 runs 16 residues. The CDR3 region is CASSFVGLTNTGELFF. The CDR3 DNA follows: TGTGCCAGCAGTTTCGTCGGGCTTACGAACACCGGGGAGCTGTTTTTT.

This clonotype was found many times. The chain combines TRBV11-2 with TRBJ2-5; D gene uncertain. The CDR3 is made up of 15 amino acids. V dropped 0 bases and J dropped 1 base, with 9 bases sitting between them. The V gene's germline CDR1 is SGHAT and CDR2 FQNNGV. The CDR3 bases are TGTGCCAGCAGCTTAGATGTGGGGTTCCAAGAGACCCAGTACTTC. The encoded protein is CASSLDVGFQETQYF.

This clonotype was seen more than once but under ten times. The V and J genes are TRBV24-1 and TRBJ2-4; possible D gene TRBD1, 6 bases. Trimming removed 8 bases from V and 9 bases from J, with 10 bases in between. The germline V gene has CDR1 KGHDR and CDR2 SFDVKD. The CDR3 totals 11 residues. The CDR3 protein is CATTQGPIQYF. DNA of the CDR3: TGTGCCACCACACAGGGACCCATTCAGTACTTC.

This chain joins TRBV29-1 and TRBJ2-4, with a weak D call TRBD1 (6 bases). The V end lost 6 bases, the J end lost 8 bases, and 20 bases lay between the germline ends. The CDR3 has 14 amino acids. The germline V gene has CDR1 SQVTM and CDR2 ANQGSEA. The CDR3 coding sequence is TGCAGCGTCAAGTCAGGGGTGTCTGTAGACATTCAGTACTTC. Amino acids: CSVKSGVSVDIQYF.

The sample holds many counts of this clonotype. CDR3 sequence: CASSQASGNGADTQYF. CDR3 sequence (DNA): TGTGCCAGCAGCCAGGCTAGCGGGAACGGAGCAGATACGCAGTATTTT. V usage is TRBV3-1 and J usage is TRBJ2-3; 9 nucleotides line up with TRBD2. Trimming cost V 3 bases and J 4 bases; bases outside gene matches: 8. The germline CDR1 and CDR2 sequences are LGHDT and YNNKEL (reference sequence). The CDR3 sequence is 16 residues long.

V usage is TRBV7-8 and J usage is TRBJ2-7, with 9 nucleotides matching TRBD2. This CDR3 contains 17 residues. Germline loops: CDR1 SGHVS, CDR2 FQNEAQ. Unmatched junction bases numbered 12, after V lost 2 bases and J lost 4 bases. The CDR3 spells CASSLWSSGDLGYEQYF. In nucleotides, the CDR3 is TGTGCCAGCAGCTTATGGTCTAGCGGGGACTTGGGGTACGAGCAGTACTTC.

In this sample, this clonotype turned up many times. V and J are TRBV28 and TRBJ1-2; no definite D call. CDR1 is MDHEN and CDR2 is SYDVKM in the germline V gene. Trimming removed 7 bases from V and 0 bases from J, with 15 bases in between. This CDR3 comprises 15 residues. This chain's CDR3 is CASKGDWATNYGYTF. CDR3 coding DNA: TGTGCCAGCAAAGGCGATTGGGCGACTAACTATGGCTACACCTTC.

The genes are TRBV5-6 and TRBJ1-3; maybe TRBD1 (6 bases). The ends were cut back, 3 bases at V and 4 bases at J, with 11 bases in the middle. The CDR3 loop spans 14 amino acids. Germline V gene data show CDR1 as SGHDT and CDR2 as YYEEEE. CDR3 sequence (DNA): TGTGCCAGCAGCTCCCAGGGGAAAGGAAACACCATATATTTT. Its translation is CASSSQGKGNTIYF.

This clonotype was picked up many times. The chain combines TRBV9 with TRBJ2-5, with 7 bases lining up with TRBD1. Germline values: CDR1 SGDLS, CDR2 YYNGEE. The trim removed 3 bases at V and 2 bases at J, leaving 7 bases unmatched. The CDR3 loop spans 15 amino acids. The CDR3 region is CASSGQGTAQETQYF. CDR3 DNA sequence: TGTGCCAGCAGCGGACAAGGGACAGCTCAAGAGACCCAGTACTTC.

This clonotype occurred a few times. The rearrangement links TRBV24-1 to TRBJ1-2; D is possibly TRBD1 (5 bases). V was clipped by 4 bases and J by 5 bases, with 10 bases between them. Germline values: CDR1 KGHDR, CDR2 SFDVKD. The CDR3 extends over 13 amino acids. CDR3 nucleotide sequence: TGTGCCACCAGTGAATGGGGCGGATATGGCTACACCTTC. Residues: CATSEWGGYGYTF.

Ten or more counts support this clonotype. The CDR3 DNA reads TGTGCCAGCAGCCCCCACCCACTGGGGGATGAGCAGTTCTTC. Translated: CASSPHPLGDEQFF. The rearrangement links TRBV7-3 to TRBJ2-1; D tentatively reads TRBD1 or TRBD2 (5 bases each). The V gene's germline CDR1 is SGHTA and CDR2 FQGTGA. The CDR3 is 14 residues long. The V end lost 5 bases, the J end lost 8 bases, and 16 bases lay between the germline ends.

With regard to this clonotype: A read error may explain this, as a much larger clone is one base away. A read error is likely, as this CDR3 ends without the conserved phenylalanine or tryptophan. V is TRBV7-9 and J is TRBJ1-1; 8 bases line up with TRBD1. V dropped 5 bases and J dropped 1; count of bases not matched to a gene: 9. CDR1 is SEHNR and CDR2 is FQNEAQ in the germline V gene (reference sequence). The CDR3 contains 16 residues. This CDR3 is CASSGPRGRGNTEAFS. In DNA form, the CDR3 reads TGTGCCAGCAGCGGTCCCAGGGGGCGCGGGAACACTGAAGCTTTCTCT.

The V call is TRBV24-1, the J call TRBJ1-2; no clear D. Trimming left V 4 bases short and J 2 bases short, with 4 bases between. The CDR3 runs to 12 residues. Germline CDR1 KGHDR, CDR2 SFDVKD. As DNA, the CDR3 is TGTGCCACCAGTGACGGGAACTATGGCTACACCTTC. Translating it yields CATSDGNYGYTF.

This clonotype turned up a few times. The V gene is TRBV6-1, the J gene TRBJ1-1; TRBD1 matches 7 bases. Per the germline V gene, CDR1 is MNHNS and CDR2 is SASEGT. Trimming cost V 6 bases and J 0 bases; bases outside gene matches: 1. The CDR3 totals 13 residues. The CDR3 DNA reads TGTGCCAGCAGGACAGGGATGAACACTGAAGCTTTCTTT. The encoded protein is CASRTGMNTEAFF.

This clonotype was recorded a few times. V and J are TRBV30 and TRBJ2-1; 7 bases line up with TRBD2. The CDR3 totals 12 residues. Trimming removed 3 bases from V and 9 bases from J; junction bases left unmatched: 5. Germline assignment: CDR1 GTSNPN and CDR2 SVGIG (reference sequence). CDR3 protein: CAWRGTGGEQFF. The CDR3 DNA reads TGTGCCTGGAGGGGTACGGGGGGTGAGCAGTTCTTC.

This clonotype was observed many times. The CDR3 sequence is CASSQESADTEAFF. The CDR3 bases are TGTGCCAGCAGCCAAGAGAGCGCGGACACTGAAGCTTTCTTT. This sequence joins TRBV3-1 and TRBJ1-1; the D is unclear. CDR1 and CDR2 (germline): LGHDT, YNNKEL (reference sequence). The CDR3 loop spans 14 amino acids. V lost 0 bases and J 3 bases, leaving 8 bases between the germline ends.

This clonotype was observed at least ten times. The chain couples TRBV12-3 or TRBV12-4 to TRBJ2-5; D is unclear. This CDR3 has 13 residues. V dropped 4 bases and J dropped 5 bases, with 11 bases sitting between them. In DNA form, the CDR3 reads TGTGCCAGCAGTTACTTTAAGTCCGAGACCCAGTACTTC. Translated, it gives CASSYFKSETQYF.

This clonotype was recorded at least ten times. The rearrangement links TRBV12-3 or TRBV12-4 to TRBJ1-5; unclear D gene. V lost 3 bases and J 3 bases, leaving 9 bases between the germline ends. This CDR3 is 14 amino acids long. CDR3 nucleotide sequence: TGTGCCAGCAGTTTTTACGGCCTCAATCAGCCCCAGCATTTT. Protein sequence: CASSFYGLNQPQHF.

This clonotype was picked up a small number of times. In DNA, the CDR3 is TGCGCCAGCAGCTTGCGTACAGGGGGTCTCTACGAGCAGTACTTC. The encoded protein is CASSLRTGGLYEQYF. The rearrangement uses TRBV5-1 and TRBJ2-7, with 8 bases identical to TRBD1. From germline, CDR1 is SGHRS and CDR2 YFSETQ. The CDR3 totals 15 residues. V shed 1 base, J shed 3 bases, and the junction held 6 bases outside the gene matches.

The chain employs TRBV5-4 and TRBJ2-3; 10 positions agree with TRBD2. The CDR3 is made up of 16 amino acids. J gave up 1 base and V 4 bases, and 6 bases lay outside the gene matches. Germline CDR1 is SGHNT and CDR2 is YYREEE (reference sequence). The CDR3: CASSPKTSGRTDTQYF. The CDR3, as DNA: TGTGCCAGCAGCCCAAAGACTAGCGGGCGCACAGATACGCAGTATTTT.